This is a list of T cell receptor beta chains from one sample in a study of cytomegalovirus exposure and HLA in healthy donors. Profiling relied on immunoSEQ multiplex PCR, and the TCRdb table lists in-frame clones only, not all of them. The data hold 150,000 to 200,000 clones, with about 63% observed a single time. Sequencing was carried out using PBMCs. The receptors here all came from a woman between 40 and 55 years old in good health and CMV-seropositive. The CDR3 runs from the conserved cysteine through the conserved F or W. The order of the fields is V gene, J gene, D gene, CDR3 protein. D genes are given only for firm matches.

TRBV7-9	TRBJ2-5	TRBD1	CASSLARTGGVQTQYF
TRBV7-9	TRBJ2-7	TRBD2	CASSLVVAGGRKTSYEQYF
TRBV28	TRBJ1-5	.	CASSSYDQTGARPQHF
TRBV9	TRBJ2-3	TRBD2	CASSVGLAGEQTDTQYF
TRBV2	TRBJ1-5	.	CASSRLDGGNQPQHF
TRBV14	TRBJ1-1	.	CASSHPGRGSDTEAFF
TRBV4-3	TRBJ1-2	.	CASSQDQARGYGYTF
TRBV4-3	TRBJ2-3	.	CASSQDNASVRYAVF
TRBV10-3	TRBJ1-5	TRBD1	CAISGTGDDQPQHF
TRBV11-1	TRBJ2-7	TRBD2	CASTTSGESYEQYF
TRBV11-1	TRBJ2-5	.	CASSPILVEGETQYF
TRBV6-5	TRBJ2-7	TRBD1	CASSRDRVSAQYF
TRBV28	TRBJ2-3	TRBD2	CASSFGRNTDTQYF
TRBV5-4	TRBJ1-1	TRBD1	CASSPGTGRVNTEAFF
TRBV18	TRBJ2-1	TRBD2	CASSQGLAGGNEQFF
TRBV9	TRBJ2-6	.	CASSPTNSGANVLTF
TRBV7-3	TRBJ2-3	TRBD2	CASSPLASGGADTQYF
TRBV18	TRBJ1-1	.	CASSTMDTEAFF
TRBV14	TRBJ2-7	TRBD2	CARSQDGLAGVDEQYF
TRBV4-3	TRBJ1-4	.	CASSQDTAGREKLFF
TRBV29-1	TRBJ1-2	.	CSVEDLGANYGYTF
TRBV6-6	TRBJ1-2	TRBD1	CASRGTGAGYPF
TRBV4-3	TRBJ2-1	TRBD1	CASSQDARGPNWEQFF
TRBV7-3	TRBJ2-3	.	CASSVTSTFTADTQYF
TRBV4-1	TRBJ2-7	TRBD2	CASSPWGGEQYF
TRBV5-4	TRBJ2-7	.	CASNTGTSPEQYF
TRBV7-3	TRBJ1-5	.	CASSSIPLQAKLNQPQHF
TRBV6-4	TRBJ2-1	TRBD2	CASSTGTRGEQFF
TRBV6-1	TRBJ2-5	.	CASSHLQETQYF
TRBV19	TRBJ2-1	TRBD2	CASSISGTSGYNEQFF
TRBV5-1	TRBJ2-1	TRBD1	CASSSGTGVYNEQFF
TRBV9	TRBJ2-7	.	CASSVDGSSYEQYF
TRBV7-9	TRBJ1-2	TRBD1	CASSYSGSDRGRGYTF
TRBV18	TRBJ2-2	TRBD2	CASSLAGQNTGELFF
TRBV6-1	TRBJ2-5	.	CASSSSAGIQETQYF
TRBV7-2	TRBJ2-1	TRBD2	CASSRGSGTSGRNEQFF
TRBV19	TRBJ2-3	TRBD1	CASTRTGGSDTQYF
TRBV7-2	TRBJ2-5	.	CASSLGGLAEETQYF
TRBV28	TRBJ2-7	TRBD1	CASIGGQGGSYEQYF
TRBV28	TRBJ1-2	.	CASSLMWRGSDYGYTF
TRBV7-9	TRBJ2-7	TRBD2	CASSRISTTSGSSYEQYF
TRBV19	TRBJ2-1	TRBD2	CASSPWGGPRNEQFF
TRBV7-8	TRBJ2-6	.	CASSETSTVSSSGANVLTF
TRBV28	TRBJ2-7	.	CASSLADGRYEQYF
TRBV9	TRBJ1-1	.	CASSVEPGTEAFF
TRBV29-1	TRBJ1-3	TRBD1	CSVEVWDSLSGNTIYF
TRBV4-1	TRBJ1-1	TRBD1	CASSQAGTGNTEAFF
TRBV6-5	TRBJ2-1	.	CASSYSTEYNEQFF
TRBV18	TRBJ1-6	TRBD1	CASSPGQASYDSPLNF
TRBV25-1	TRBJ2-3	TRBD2	CASLVPSGGGDTQYF
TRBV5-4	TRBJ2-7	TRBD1	CASSLRTGAYEQYF
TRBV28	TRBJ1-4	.	CASSLVGLAALSNEKLFF
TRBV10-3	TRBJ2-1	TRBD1	CAISGRDSYNEQFF